The entry below gives a single T cell receptor (beta chain) sequence along with its context. The antigen it recognizes is unknown. Per-base qualities were not stored, and no clone one base away is much larger. The library came from the immunoSEQ multiplex PCR assay. This immuneACCESS table, as held by TCRdb, lists in-frame sequences with V and J called but not all clones. Of the missing ones, under half trace to an unresolved V gene in checked studies; the others have no known cause. The sample table records approximately 99,000 clones; roughly 96% of these occur just once. The leading ten clones occupy 0.21% of the sample. Trimming removed 0 bases from V and 4 bases from J; the gene matches leave 7 bases unexplained. Reading from cysteine to phenylalanine, the CDR3 counts 17 amino acids. Of the read, only the CDR3 DNA is kept; its 51 bases are in frame from base 1. CDR1 and CDR2 are read off the germline V gene (reference sequence) as LNHDA and SQIVND.

The source of the sample is a study of technical replicates of blood from several donors (dated by TCRdb to the late 2010s). In this chain, TRBV19 is recombined with TRBJ2-4; TRBD2 lines up with 9 middle nucleotides. Sequences were obtained from T cells isolated from PBMCs. The sequence was obtained from a human donor in good health. CDR3 protein: CASSIDRDLAGKNIQYF. In nucleotides, the sequence is TGTGCCAGTAGTATAGATCGAGACCTAGCGGGAAAAAACATTCAGTACTTC.